This T cell receptor (beta chain) was identified in a study of patients and donors after allogeneic stem cell transplantation. TCRdb re-derived calls from the RT-PCR reads in MiXCR, one entry per CDR3 protein. The data show under 30,000 distinct CDR3 sequences, approximately 8.8% seen once. The CDR3 consists of 13 residues. Trimming stripped 6 bases from V and 6 bases from J, with 15 bases between. The germline V gene encodes CDR1 MNHNS and CDR2 SASEGT. The receptor comes from a human donor who was either an allogeneic HSCT recipient or a stem cell or donor lymphocyte infusion donor (not recorded which). It is not recorded whose cells these are; they may come from a transplant donor. The genes are TRBV6-1 and TRBJ2-7; a weak D match, TRBD1 (5 bases). Source material: blood, either unsorted or a sorted T cell fraction (not recorded which). CDR3 sequence: CASRGQAIVEQYF. Here the CDR3 DNA reads TGTGCCAGCAGGGGGCAGGCCATAGTCGAGCAGTACTTC.